The entry below gives a single T cell receptor beta chain sequence along with its context. In the original workflow: The assay estimated nucleated cells by amplifying reference gene primers. The repertoire was sequenced with immunoSEQ multiplex PCR; TCRdb's copy has only in-frame clones and lacks some. The DNA was the basis for D and trimming; V, J and clone size are from that table. This table holds more than 45,000 clones, under 80% found once. These data come from a study of blood T cell repertoires in COVID-19. Study summary: The United States, Italy and Spain were the sources of the acute and convalescent COVID-19 samples. Sources were T cells, B-cell-depleted T cells, or PBMCs; the material itself was cDNA or gDNA.

The CDR3 consists of 16 residues. CDR1 ENHRY and CDR2 SYGVKD come from the germline V gene. V was trimmed by 0 bases and J by 0 bases, leaving 9 bases between them. Sequenced material: peripheral blood. The V and J genes are TRBV10-3 and TRBJ1-3; D uncertain. This receptor was identified in a human donor in a cohort sampled during active COVID-19. DNA of the CDR3: TGTGCCATCAGTGAGTCGCAACGGTACTCTGGAAACACCATATATTTT. As protein: CAISESQRYSGNTIYF.